These 28 T cell receptor beta chains were all obtained from the same sample, sequenced in a study of CD8+CD57+ T cells in acquired aplastic anemia. All sequencing subjects had displayed CD8+CD57+ cell expansion on flow cytometry. According to the study, genomic DNA was the template for TCR beta VDJ and CDR3 profiling. From the reads, TCRdb called clonotypes with MiXCR, one entry per CDR3 protein. Of about 160,000 distinct CDR3 sequences listed, around half are singletons. Sequences were obtained from sorted CD4+, CD8+, or CD8+CD57+ T cells (not recorded which) from PBMCs. These receptors were taken from a human donor with aplastic anemia.

V is TRBV15 and J is TRBJ2-3; D gene ambiguous. Germline CDR1 LNHNV, CDR2 YYDKDF (reference sequence). V was trimmed by 0 bases and J by 4 bases, leaving 17 bases between them. CDR3 length equals 17 residues. The CDR3 is CATSRDHISRRSDTQYF. CDR3 DNA: TGTGCCACCAGCAGAGATCACATAAGTAGACGGTCAGATACGCAGTATTTT.

This clonotype appeared a few times. With a much larger clone just one base away, this may be a read error. The rearrangement uses TRBV20-1 and TRBJ1-1; D gene uncertain. The CDR3 loop spans 11 amino acids. Germline CDR1 is DFQATT and CDR2 is SNEGSKA (reference sequence). CDR3 residues: CSARDNAEVFF. The CDR3, as DNA: TGCAGTGCTAGAGATAACGCTGAAGTTTTCTTT.

The rearrangement joins TRBV20-1 to TRBJ2-7, with D uncertain. Per germline, CDR1 DFQATT and CDR2 SNEGSKA (reference sequence). The germline V and J ends were trimmed by 1 base and 4 bases, with 8 bases remaining between them. This CDR3 comprises 12 residues. The chain's CDR3 is CSARGGQYEQYF. CDR3 in DNA: TGCAGTGCTAGAGGGGGTCAGTACGAGCAGTACTTC.

This sequence joins TRBV4-3 and TRBJ2-7; TRBD1 is a possible D gene (6 bases). V shed 1 base and J shed 1 base, with 8 bases lying between them. The germline CDR1 and CDR2 sequences are LGHNA and YSLEER. The CDR3 extends over 14 amino acids. In nucleotides, the CDR3 is TGCGCCAGCAGCCAAGCACAGGGTTCCTACGAGCAGTACTTC. The encoded protein is CASSQAQGSYEQYF.

This clonotype was counted a single time. The gene calls are TRBV9 and TRBJ2-7, with 12 bases identical to TRBD2. CDR3 size: 15 residues. In germline, CDR1 is SGDLS, CDR2 YYNGEE. V lost 0 bases to trimming and J lost 7 bases; unmatched junction nucleotides: 5. CDR3 sequence reads: CASSVARTSGAEQYV. Here the CDR3 DNA reads TGTGCCAGCAGCGTAGCTAGGACTAGCGGGGCTGAGCAGTACGTC.

Notes on this clonotype: Just one base apart from a much larger clone, this may be a read error. This CDR3 fails to terminate in the conserved phenylalanine or tryptophan, so it likely reflects a read error. This chain links TRBV6-1 with TRBJ1-1, with D unclear. Looked up from germline, CDR1 is MNHNS and CDR2 is SASEGT. CDR3 length: 13 amino acids. The V gene lost 4 bases and the J gene lost 1 base, with 7 bases spanning the gap. As DNA, the CDR3 is TGTGCCAGCAGTGGAGTAGGGAACACTGAAGCTTTCTTA. It yields the protein CASSGVGNTEAFL.

There are many counts of this clonotype. The V gene is TRBV20-1, the J gene TRBJ2-7, with 7 bases matching TRBD2. V dropped 6 bases and J dropped 3; count of bases not matched to a gene: 11. The length of the CDR3 is 14 residues. Germline loops: CDR1 DFQATT, CDR2 SNEGSKA (reference sequence). The CDR3 bases are TGCAGTGCAGCTCCCGGGACTACTATCTACGAGCAGTACTTC. Its protein product is CSAAPGTTIYEQYF.

CDR3 bases: TGCAGCGCCGAGGAGACCATCACCTACCGAGAGACCCAGTACTTC. Residues: CSAEETITYRETQYF. The J gene is TRBJ2-5, the V gene TRBV29-1; D gene unclear. The length of the CDR3 is 15 residues. The V end was cut by 7 bases, the J end by 4 bases, with 22 bases between. Germline V lookup: CDR1 SQVTM, CDR2 ANQGSEA.

In this sample, this clonotype turned up once. One end of the junction fails to match germline, which may point to a read error. The chain recombines TRBV19 with TRBJ2-3; TRBD2 might be the D (5 bases). Looked up from germline, CDR1 is LNHDA and CDR2 is SQIVND (reference sequence). The CDR3 sequence is 11 residues long. CDR3 DNA: TGTGCCAGTGCGGGCACAGATACGCAATATTTT. This codes for CASAGTDTQYF.

The V and J genes are TRBV10-3 and TRBJ2-7; D is ambiguous. The CDR3 runs to 12 residues. CDR1 and CDR2 (germline): ENHRY, SYGVKD. Trimming left V 8 bases short and J 3 bases short, with 11 bases between. This CDR3 reads CAILTDGYEQYF. CDR3 nucleotide sequence: TGTGCCATCCTCACGGACGGCTACGAGCAGTACTTC.

The chain employs TRBV20-1 and TRBJ2-4; the D is unclear. Trimming took 5 bases from V and 6 from J, leaving 20 bases between them. CDR1 is DFQATT, CDR2 SNEGSKA, per germline (reference sequence). CDR3 length: 15 residues. CDR3 sequence (DNA): TGCAGTGCTCCTACTAAACGCCAGGTTGGAAACATTCAGTACTTC. It translates to CSAPTKRQVGNIQYF.

The chain joins TRBV15 to TRBJ2-6; D call uncertain. The CDR3 covers 17 residues. V was trimmed by 2 bases and J by 2 bases, leaving 13 bases between them. Germline CDR1 is LNHNV and CDR2 is YYDKDF (reference sequence). CDR3 nucleotides: TGTGCCACCAGCAGATGGGGAACGGGTCCTGGGGCCAACGTCCTGACTTTC. This gives the protein CATSRWGTGPGANVLTF.

The chain joins TRBV15 to TRBJ2-7; the D is unclear. Germline V lookup: CDR1 LNHNV, CDR2 YYDKDF (reference sequence). The CDR3 has 14 amino acids. Deletions cut 3 bases from V and 0 bases from J, with 9 bases between. The CDR3 DNA reads TGTGCCACCAGCAGTTACGCGGCCTCCTACGAGCAGTACTTC. It translates to CATSSYAASYEQYF.

Regarding this clonotype: A read error is possible here, since a much larger clone lies one base away. V is TRBV20-1 and J is TRBJ2-2; maybe TRBD2 (6 bases). Germline assignment: CDR1 DFQATT and CDR2 SNEGSKA (reference sequence). The length of the CDR3 is 15 residues. Trimming shortened V by 8 bases and J by 1 base, and 17 bases separated the two germline ends. CDR3 nucleotide sequence: TGCAGTACCCCGGAGGGAGAGAAGAACACCGGGGAGCTGTTTTTT. It specifies CSTPEGEKNTGELFF.

In this sample, this clonotype turned up a few times. V usage is TRBV7-9 and J usage is TRBJ2-5; 12 positions agree with TRBD2. This CDR3 has 16 amino acids. The V and J ends lost 5 bases and 5 bases, in that order; junction bases with no gene match: 9. CDR1 and CDR2 from the germline V gene are SEHNR and FQNEAQ (reference sequence). CDR3 in DNA: TGTGCCAGCAGCGTTTCTAGCGGGGGGGCCTTGGAGACCCAGTACTTC. This encodes CASSVSSGGALETQYF. Filled out from reference TRBV7-9 and TRBJ2-5, the complete variable domain reads DTGVSQNPRHKITKRGQNVTFRCDPISEHNRLYWYRQTLGQGPEFLTYFQNEAQLEKSRLLSDRFSAERPKGSFSTLEIQRTEQGDSAMYLCASSVSSGGALETQYFGPGTRLLVL.

This clonotype has a count of ten or more. This chain uses TRBV6-5 with TRBJ1-5; perhaps TRBD1 as D (5 bases). The germline V gene encodes CDR1 MNHEY and CDR2 SVGAGI. The ends were cut back, 2 bases at V and 6 bases at J, with 11 bases in the middle. This CDR3 comprises 14 residues. The CDR3 reads CASSYRGRGQPQHF. In DNA form, the CDR3 reads TGTGCCAGCAGTTACCGGGGACGGGGTCAGCCCCAGCATTTT.

On this clonotype: This may come from a read error, since a much larger clone is one base off. As the CDR3 is not closed by the conserved phenylalanine or tryptophan, this likely results from a read error. V and J are TRBV11-2 and TRBJ2-1; D assignment may be TRBD1 or TRBD2 (6 bases each). V was cut by 3 bases and J by 2 bases, with 17 bases left in between. The CDR3 runs 17 residues. Germline-derived CDR1 and CDR2 are SGHAT and FQNNGV. The CDR3 reads CASSLYLLGGPYNEQFV. CDR3 nucleotide sequence: TGTGCCAGCAGCTTGTACCTCCTAGGGGGGCCCTACAATGAGCAGTTCGTC.

The chain joins TRBV9 to TRBJ2-7; TRBD1 matches at 9 bases. Losses at the gene ends were 4 bases for V and 6 bases for J; bases not matched to a gene: 8. Germline V lookup: CDR1 SGDLS, CDR2 YYNGEE. This CDR3 region has 14 residues. The CDR3 nucleotides read TGTGCCAGCAGCCCTCAGACAGGGGGGCGCGAGCAGTACTTC. Amino acids: CASSPQTGGREQYF. Filled out from reference TRBV9 and TRBJ2-7, the complete variable domain reads DSGVTQTPKHLITATGQRVTLRCSPRSGDLSVYWYQQSLDQGLQFLIQYYNGEERAKGNILERFSAQQFPDLHSELNLSSLELGDSALYFCASSPQTGGREQYFGPGTRLTVT.

J is TRBJ2-5 and V is TRBV20-1, with D possibly being TRBD1 or TRBD2 (5 bases each). With 5 bases removed from V and 3 bases from J, the gap between germline ends came to 7 bases. CDR1 and CDR2 from the germline V gene are DFQATT and SNEGSKA (reference sequence). The CDR3 runs 11 residues. Here the CDR3 DNA reads TGCAGTGCTTGGGACGAAGAGACCCAGTACTTC. Translation gives CSAWDEETQYF.

The CDR3 reads CASSHPVQRAYEQYF. DNA for the CDR3: TGTGCCAGCAGCCATCCGGTACAGCGGGCCTACGAGCAGTACTTC. J is TRBJ2-7 and V is TRBV11-2; tentative D call: TRBD2 (6 bases). The CDR3 consists of 15 residues. From germline, CDR1 is SGHAT and CDR2 FQNNGV. V was pared by 5 bases and J by 2 bases, with 16 bases between.

This clonotype has only one observation. The J gene is TRBJ1-5, the V gene TRBV27; D remains unclear. V was trimmed by 5 bases and J by 7 bases, leaving 12 bases between them. Per the germline V gene, CDR1 is MNHEY and CDR2 is SMNVEV (reference sequence). The CDR3 loop spans 13 amino acids. Written as DNA, the CDR3 is TGTGCCAGCAGTCCAAGGCCCGGGCAGCCCCAGCATTTT. Protein product: CASSPRPGQPQHF.

The chain is built from TRBV19 and TRBJ2-7, with D maybe TRBD1 (7 bases). Germline lookup yields CDR1 LNHDA and CDR2 SQIVND (reference sequence). The CDR3 is 13 residues long. V was clipped by 5 bases and J by 10 bases, with 18 bases between them. Here the CDR3 DNA reads TGTGCCAGTAGTTCACTACAGGGGACTGAACAGTACTTC. Its translation is CASSSLQGTEQYF.

The CDR3 spells CSASRNTEAFF. CDR3 nucleotides: TGCAGTGCTAGCAGGAACACTGAAGCTTTCTTT. The chain is built from TRBV20-1 and TRBJ1-1; D is unresolved. V lost 3 bases and J lost 1, with 3 bases in between. The length of the CDR3 is 11 residues. Germline CDR1 DFQATT, CDR2 SNEGSKA (reference sequence).

In this sample, this clonotype turned up many times. The chain employs TRBV27 and TRBJ1-1; D gene unclear. This CDR3 comprises 12 residues. V lost 4 bases and J 2 bases, leaving 5 bases between the germline ends. The V gene's germline CDR1 is MNHEY and CDR2 SMNVEV (reference sequence). This CDR3 is CASSSINTEAFF. CDR3 bases: TGTGCCAGCAGTTCAATTAACACTGAAGCTTTCTTT.

The V call is TRBV10-2, the J call TRBJ2-5; D is possibly TRBD1 (5 bases). Trimming pared 8 bases from V and 5 bases from J, leaving 21 bases between. This CDR3 region has 15 residues. Per germline, CDR1 WSHSY and CDR2 SAAADI. The CDR3 DNA reads TGCGCCAGCTCATCCCCAGGGTCGTTGGGGGAGACCCAGTACTTC. Encoded protein: CASSSPGSLGETQYF.

This clonotype was seen a handful of times. The gene calls are TRBV28 and TRBJ1-3, with D maybe TRBD1 (6 bases). V was clipped by 6 bases and J by 2 bases, with 17 bases between them. CDR1 MDHEN and CDR2 SYDVKM come from the germline V gene. The CDR3 loop spans 16 amino acids. CDR3 in amino acids: CASRPTQGIPGNTIYF. The CDR3 region has the DNA TGTGCCAGCAGACCGACACAGGGAATCCCTGGAAACACCATATATTTT. The full variable domain, completed using reference TRBV28 and TRBJ1-3, is DVKVTQSSRYLVKRTGEKVFLECVQDMDHENMFWYRQDPGLGLRLIYFSYDVKMKEKGDIPEGYSVSREKKERFSLILESASTNQTSMYLCASRPTQGIPGNTIYFGEGSWLTVV.

The table lists this clonotype with many counts. This chain joins TRBV12-3 or TRBV12-4 and TRBJ1-2; no reliable D call. Deletions cut 2 bases from V and 5 bases from J, with 12 bases between. This CDR3 comprises 14 residues. CDR3 sequence (DNA): TGTGCCAGCAGTTTAAAGGGTACCTGGTATGGCTACACCTTC. Its protein product is CASSLKGTWYGYTF.

Of note for this clonotype: Possible read error: a much larger clone is one base away. This rearrangement joins TRBV12-3 or TRBV12-4 to TRBJ1-2; D call uncertain. The V gene lost 5 bases and the J gene lost 4 bases, with 17 bases spanning the gap. CDR3 length equals 15 residues. This CDR3 reads CASSQRREGGYGYTF. CDR3 nucleotide sequence: TGTGCCAGCAGTCAGCGACGAGAAGGTGGCTATGGCTACACCTTC.